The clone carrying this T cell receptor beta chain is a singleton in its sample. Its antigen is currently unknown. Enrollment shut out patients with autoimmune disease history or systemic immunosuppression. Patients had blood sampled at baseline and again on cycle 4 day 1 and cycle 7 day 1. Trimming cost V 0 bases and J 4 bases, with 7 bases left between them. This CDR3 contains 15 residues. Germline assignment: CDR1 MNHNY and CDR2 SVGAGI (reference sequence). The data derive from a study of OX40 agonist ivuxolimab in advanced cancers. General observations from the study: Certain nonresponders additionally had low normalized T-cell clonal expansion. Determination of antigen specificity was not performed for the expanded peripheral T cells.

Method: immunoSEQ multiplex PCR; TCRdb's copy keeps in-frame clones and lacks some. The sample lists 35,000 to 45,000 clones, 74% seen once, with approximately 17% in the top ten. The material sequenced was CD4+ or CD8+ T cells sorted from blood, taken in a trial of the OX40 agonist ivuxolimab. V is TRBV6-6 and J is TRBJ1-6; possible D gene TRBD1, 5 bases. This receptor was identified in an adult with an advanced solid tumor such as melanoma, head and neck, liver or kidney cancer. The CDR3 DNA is TGTGCCAGCAGTTACTCGGGACGGTATAATTCACCCCTCCACTTT. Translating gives CASSYSGRYNSPLHF.